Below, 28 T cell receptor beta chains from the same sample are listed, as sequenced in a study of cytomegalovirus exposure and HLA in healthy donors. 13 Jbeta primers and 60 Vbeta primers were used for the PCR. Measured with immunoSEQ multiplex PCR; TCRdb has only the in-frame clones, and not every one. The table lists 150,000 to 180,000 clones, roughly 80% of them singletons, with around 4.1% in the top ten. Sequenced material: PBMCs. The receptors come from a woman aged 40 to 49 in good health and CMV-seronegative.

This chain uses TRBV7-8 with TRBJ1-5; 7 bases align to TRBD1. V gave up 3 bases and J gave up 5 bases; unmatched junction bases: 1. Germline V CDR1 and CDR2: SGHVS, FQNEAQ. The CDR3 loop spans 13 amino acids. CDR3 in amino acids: CASSFDRDQPQHF. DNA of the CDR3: TGTGCCAGCAGCTTTGACAGGGATCAGCCCCAGCATTTT.

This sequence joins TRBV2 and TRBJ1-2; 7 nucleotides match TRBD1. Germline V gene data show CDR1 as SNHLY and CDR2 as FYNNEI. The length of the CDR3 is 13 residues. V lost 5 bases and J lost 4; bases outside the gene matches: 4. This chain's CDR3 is CASSQQGIYGYTF. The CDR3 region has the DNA TGTGCCAGCAGTCAACAGGGGATCTATGGCTACACCTTC.

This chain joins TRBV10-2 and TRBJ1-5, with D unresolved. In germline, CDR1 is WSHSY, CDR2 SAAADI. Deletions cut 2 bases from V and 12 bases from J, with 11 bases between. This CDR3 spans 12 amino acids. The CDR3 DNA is TGCGCCAGCAGTGAGCTTGCGGCCCTCCAGCATTTT. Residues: CASSELAALQHF.

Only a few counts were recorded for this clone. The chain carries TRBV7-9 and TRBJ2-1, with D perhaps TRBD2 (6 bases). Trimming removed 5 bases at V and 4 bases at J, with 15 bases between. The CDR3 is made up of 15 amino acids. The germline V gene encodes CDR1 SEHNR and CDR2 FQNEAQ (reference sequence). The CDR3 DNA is TGTGCCAGCAGCGCCTCGGGGGTCTCTTACAATGAGCAGTTCTTC. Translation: CASSASGVSYNEQFF.

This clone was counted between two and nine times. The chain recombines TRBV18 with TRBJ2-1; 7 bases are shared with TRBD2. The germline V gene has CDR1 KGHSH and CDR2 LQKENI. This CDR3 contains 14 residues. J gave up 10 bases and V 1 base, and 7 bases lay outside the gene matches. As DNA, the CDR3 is TGTGCCAGCTCACCACGGGGGGGAGCCGGAGAGCAGTTCTTC. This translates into CASSPRGGAGEQFF.

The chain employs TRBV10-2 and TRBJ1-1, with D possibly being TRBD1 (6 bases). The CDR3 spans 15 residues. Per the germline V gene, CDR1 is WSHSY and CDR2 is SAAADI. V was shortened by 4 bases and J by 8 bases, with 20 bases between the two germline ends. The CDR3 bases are TGCGCCAGCAGTGGACGGGAGGGAGGGGGGGAAGAAGCTTTCTTT. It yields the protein CASSGREGGGEEAFF.

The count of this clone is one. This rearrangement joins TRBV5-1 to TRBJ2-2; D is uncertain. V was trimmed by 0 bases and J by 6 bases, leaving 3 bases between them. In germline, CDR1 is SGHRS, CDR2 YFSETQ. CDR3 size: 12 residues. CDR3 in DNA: TGCGCCAGCAGCTTGGCGGCCGGGGAGCTGTTTTTT. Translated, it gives CASSLAAGELFF.

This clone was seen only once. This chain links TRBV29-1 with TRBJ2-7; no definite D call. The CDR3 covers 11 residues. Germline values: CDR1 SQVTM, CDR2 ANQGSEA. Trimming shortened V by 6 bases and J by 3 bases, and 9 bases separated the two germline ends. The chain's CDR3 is CSVQAIYEQYF. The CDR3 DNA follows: TGCAGCGTCCAGGCTATCTACGAGCAGTACTTC.

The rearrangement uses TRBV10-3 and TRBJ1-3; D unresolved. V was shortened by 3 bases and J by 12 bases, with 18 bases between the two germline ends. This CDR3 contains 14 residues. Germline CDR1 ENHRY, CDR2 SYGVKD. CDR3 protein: CAISDSDGRAVIYF. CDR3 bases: TGTGCCATCAGTGACAGCGACGGGCGGGCGGTCATATATTTT.

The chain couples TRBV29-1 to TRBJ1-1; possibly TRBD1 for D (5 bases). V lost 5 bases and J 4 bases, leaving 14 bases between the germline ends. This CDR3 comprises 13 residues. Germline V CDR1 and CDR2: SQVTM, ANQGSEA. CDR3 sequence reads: CSVSPTEFTEAFF. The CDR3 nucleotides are TGCAGCGTTTCCCCGACAGAATTCACTGAAGCTTTCTTT.

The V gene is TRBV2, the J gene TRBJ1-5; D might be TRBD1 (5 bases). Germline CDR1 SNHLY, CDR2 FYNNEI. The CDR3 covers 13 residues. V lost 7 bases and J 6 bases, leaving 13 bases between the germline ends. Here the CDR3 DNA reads TGTGCCAGCATTAGGGACTCGGGTCAGCCCCAGCATTTT. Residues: CASIRDSGQPQHF. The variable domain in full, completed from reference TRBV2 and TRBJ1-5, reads EPEVTQTPSHQVTQMGQEVILRCVPISNHLYFYWYRQILGQKVEFLVSFYNNEISEKSEIFDDQFSVERPDGSNFTLKIRSTKLEDSAMYFCASIRDSGQPQHFGDGTRLSIL.

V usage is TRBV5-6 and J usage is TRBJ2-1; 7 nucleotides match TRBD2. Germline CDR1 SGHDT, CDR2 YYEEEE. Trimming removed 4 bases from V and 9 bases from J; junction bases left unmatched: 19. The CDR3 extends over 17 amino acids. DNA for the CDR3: TGTGCCAGCAGCCCAGAAGGTGTCAGCGGGGCCTTCGGTGAGCAGTTCTTC. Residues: CASSPEGVSGAFGEQFF.

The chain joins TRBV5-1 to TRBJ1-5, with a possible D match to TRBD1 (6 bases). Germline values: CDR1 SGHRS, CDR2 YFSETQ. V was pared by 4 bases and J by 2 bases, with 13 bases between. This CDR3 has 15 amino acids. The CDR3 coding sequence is TGCGCCAGCAGCACGGGACCAGGGGGCAATCAGCCCCAGCATTTT. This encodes CASSTGPGGNQPQHF.

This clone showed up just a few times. This CDR3 is CASSLAGADTEAFF. In DNA form, the CDR3 reads TGTGCCAGCAGCTTGGCAGGGGCTGACACTGAAGCTTTCTTT. This rearrangement joins TRBV5-4 to TRBJ1-1; TRBD1 is a possible D gene (6 bases). Trimming removed 0 bases from V and 3 bases from J, with 9 bases in between. The CDR3 totals 14 residues. Germline V gene data show CDR1 as SGHNT and CDR2 as YYREEE (reference sequence).

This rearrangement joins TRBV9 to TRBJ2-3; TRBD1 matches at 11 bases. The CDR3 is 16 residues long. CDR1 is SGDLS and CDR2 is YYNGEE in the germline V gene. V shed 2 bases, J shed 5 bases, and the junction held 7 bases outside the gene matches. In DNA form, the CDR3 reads TGTGCCAGCAGCGTCCGGGGGGACAGGGGGGAAGATACGCAGTATTTT. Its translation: CASSVRGDRGEDTQYF. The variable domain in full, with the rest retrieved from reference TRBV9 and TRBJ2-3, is DSGVTQTPKHLITATGQRVTLRCSPRSGDLSVYWYQQSLDQGLQFLIQYYNGEERAKGNILERFSAQQFPDLHSELNLSSLELGDSALYFCASSVRGDRGEDTQYFGPGTRLTVL.

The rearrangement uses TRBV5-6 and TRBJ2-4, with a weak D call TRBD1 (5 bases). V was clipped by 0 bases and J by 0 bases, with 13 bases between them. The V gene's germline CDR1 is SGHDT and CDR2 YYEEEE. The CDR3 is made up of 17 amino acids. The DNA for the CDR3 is TGTGCCAGCAGCTTGGAGGGGCAGGTGGGAGCCAAAAACATTCAGTACTTC. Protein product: CASSLEGQVGAKNIQYF.

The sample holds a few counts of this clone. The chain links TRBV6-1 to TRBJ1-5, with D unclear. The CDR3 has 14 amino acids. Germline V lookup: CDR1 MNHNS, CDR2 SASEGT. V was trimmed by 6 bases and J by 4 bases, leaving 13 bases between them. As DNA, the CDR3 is TGTGCCAGCAGGCTAGTTGATCGGAATCAGCCCCAGCATTTT. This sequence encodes CASRLVDRNQPQHF.

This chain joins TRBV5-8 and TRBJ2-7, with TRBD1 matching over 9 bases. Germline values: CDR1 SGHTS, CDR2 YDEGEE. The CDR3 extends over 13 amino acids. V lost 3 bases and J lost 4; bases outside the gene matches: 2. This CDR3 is CASSWDRAYEQYF. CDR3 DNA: TGTGCCAGCAGCTGGGACAGGGCTTACGAGCAGTACTTC.

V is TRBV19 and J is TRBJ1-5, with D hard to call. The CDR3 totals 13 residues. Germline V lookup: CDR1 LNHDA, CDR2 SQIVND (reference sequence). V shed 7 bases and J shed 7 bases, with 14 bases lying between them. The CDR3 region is CASTHAGVQPQHF. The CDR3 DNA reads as TGTGCCAGTACCCACGCTGGAGTCCAGCCCCAGCATTTT.

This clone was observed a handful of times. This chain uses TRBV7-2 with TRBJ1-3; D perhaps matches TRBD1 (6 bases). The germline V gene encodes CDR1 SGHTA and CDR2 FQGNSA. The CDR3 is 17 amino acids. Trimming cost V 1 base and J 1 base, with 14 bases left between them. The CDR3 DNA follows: TGTGCCAGCAGCTTAGGACCAGGGACAAAATCTGGAAACACCATATATTTT. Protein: CASSLGPGTKSGNTIYF.

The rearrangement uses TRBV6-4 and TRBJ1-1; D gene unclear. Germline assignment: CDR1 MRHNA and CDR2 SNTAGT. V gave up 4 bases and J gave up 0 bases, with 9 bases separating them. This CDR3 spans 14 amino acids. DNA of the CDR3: TGTGCCAGCAGTGTTAACAGCTTGAACACTGAAGCTTTCTTT. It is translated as CASSVNSLNTEAFF.

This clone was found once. CDR3 DNA sequence: TGCGCCAGCAGCCAAGATGGACAGTTCAATCAGCCCCAGCATTTT. Protein: CASSQDGQFNQPQHF. The chain joins TRBV4-1 to TRBJ1-5; tentatively, D is TRBD1 (6 bases). The germline CDR1 and CDR2 sequences are MGHRA and YSYEKL. V gave up 0 bases and J gave up 3 bases, with 9 bases separating them. This CDR3 has 15 amino acids.

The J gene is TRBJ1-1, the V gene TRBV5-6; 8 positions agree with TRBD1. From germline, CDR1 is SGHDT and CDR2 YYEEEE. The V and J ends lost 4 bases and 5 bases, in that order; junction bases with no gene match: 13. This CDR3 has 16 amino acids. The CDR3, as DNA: TGTGCCAGCAGCCCCGCAGCAGGGGGCGGTGGGACTGAAGCTTTCTTT. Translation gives CASSPAAGGGGTEAFF. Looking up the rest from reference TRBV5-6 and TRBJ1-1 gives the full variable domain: DAGVTQSPTHLIKTRGQQVTLRCSPKSGHDTVSWYQQALGQGPQFIFQYYEEEERQRGNFPDRFSGHQFPNYSSELNVNALLLGDSALYLCASSPAAGGGGTEAFFGQGTRLTVV.

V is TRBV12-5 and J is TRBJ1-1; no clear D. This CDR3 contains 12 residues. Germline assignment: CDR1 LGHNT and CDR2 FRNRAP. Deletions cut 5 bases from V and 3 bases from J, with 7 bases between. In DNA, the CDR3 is TGTGCTAGTGGTCTTCCCGACACTGAAGCTTTCTTT. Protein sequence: CASGLPDTEAFF.

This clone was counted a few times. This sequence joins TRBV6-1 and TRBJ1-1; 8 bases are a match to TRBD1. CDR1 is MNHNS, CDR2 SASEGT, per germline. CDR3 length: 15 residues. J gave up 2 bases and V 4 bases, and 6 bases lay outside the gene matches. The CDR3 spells CASSVNRGANTEAFF. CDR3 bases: TGTGCCAGCAGTGTTAACAGGGGGGCCAACACTGAAGCTTTCTTT.

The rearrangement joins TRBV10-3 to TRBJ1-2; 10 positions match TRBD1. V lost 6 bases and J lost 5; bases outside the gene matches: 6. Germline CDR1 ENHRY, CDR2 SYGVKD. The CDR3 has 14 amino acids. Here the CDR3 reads CAISGDRGIYGYTF. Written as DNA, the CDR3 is TGTGCCATCAGCGGGGACAGGGGAATTTATGGCTACACCTTC.

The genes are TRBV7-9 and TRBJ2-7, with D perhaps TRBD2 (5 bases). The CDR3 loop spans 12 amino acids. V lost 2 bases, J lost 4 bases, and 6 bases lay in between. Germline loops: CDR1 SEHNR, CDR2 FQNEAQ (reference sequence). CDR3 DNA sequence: TGTGCCAGCAGCTTATCGGGGTACGAGCAGTACTTC. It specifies CASSLSGYEQYF.

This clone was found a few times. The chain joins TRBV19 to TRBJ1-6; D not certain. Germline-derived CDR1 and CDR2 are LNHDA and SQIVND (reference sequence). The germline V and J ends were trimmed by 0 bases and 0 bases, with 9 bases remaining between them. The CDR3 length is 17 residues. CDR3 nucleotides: TGTGCCAGTAGTATAGATCTACGGAGCTCCTATAATTCACCCCTCCACTTT. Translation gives CASSIDLRSSYNSPLHF.